These 6 T cell receptor beta chains share one sample of origin, sequenced in a study of brain metastases from non-small cell lung cancer. Here immunoSEQ multiplex PCR was the method, and the copy in TCRdb shows in-frame clones only, minus some. The table lists under 1,500 clones, 76% of them singletons. Input material: tissue from a brain metastasis. Every receptor here comes from a donor aged 40 or over with non-small cell lung cancer.

The chain recombines TRBV27 with TRBJ2-3, with 9 bases lining up with TRBD1. The V gene end was trimmed by 5 bases and the J gene end by 5 bases; junction bases not matched to a gene: 8. The CDR3 loop spans 15 amino acids. The V gene's germline CDR1 is MNHEY and CDR2 SMNVEV (reference sequence). CDR3 protein: CASSVHRGRGDTQYF. The CDR3 region has the DNA TGTGCCAGCAGTGTTCACAGGGGGCGGGGAGATACGCAGTATTTT.

CDR3 DNA sequence: TGCGCCAGCAGCACACCGGGACCCGGGATTAATGAGCAGTTCTTC. Protein sequence: CASSTPGPGINEQFF. This chain connects TRBV5-1 to TRBJ2-1; D tentatively reads TRBD1 or TRBD2 (5 bases each). V was clipped by 4 bases and J by 7 bases, with 18 bases between them. The CDR3 has 15 amino acids. From germline, CDR1 is SGHRS and CDR2 YFSETQ.

V usage is TRBV6-2 or TRBV6-3 and J usage is TRBJ2-3; the match to TRBD2 covers 13 bases. Looked up from germline, CDR1 is MNHEY and CDR2 is SVGEGT. The CDR3 runs to 16 residues. Trimming at V came to 4 bases and at J to 7 bases, leaving 8 bases not matched to a gene. CDR3 protein: CASSSGLAGAGNTQYF. Written as DNA, the CDR3 is TGTGCCAGCAGTTCTGGACTAGCGGGGGCCGGTAATACGCAGTATTTT.

The V and J genes are TRBV27 and TRBJ2-5, with a weak D call TRBD1 (5 bases). The CDR3 runs to 14 residues. Trimming cost V 6 bases and J 1 base, with 12 bases left between them. Germline V gene data show CDR1 as MNHEY and CDR2 as SMNVEV (reference sequence). CDR3 residues: CASRLQGAQETQYF. CDR3 bases: TGTGCCAGCAGACTCCAAGGGGCCCAAGAGACCCAGTACTTC.

The chain uses TRBV6-1 and TRBJ2-6; D is unclear. The CDR3 has 19 amino acids. With 3 bases removed from V and 1 base from J, the gap between germline ends came to 19 bases. Germline CDR1 MNHNS, CDR2 SASEGT. The CDR3: CASSEFPMLSLSGANVLTF. For the CDR3, the DNA is TGTGCCAGCAGTGAGTTTCCCATGTTGTCGTTGTCTGGGGCCAACGTCCTGACTTTC.

Regarding this clone: Germline and junction disagree at one end, which may indicate a read error. The chain combines TRBV24-1 with TRBJ1-2, with D perhaps TRBD1 (5 bases). Germline CDR1 is KGHDR and CDR2 is SFDVKD. This CDR3 comprises 14 residues. CDR3 protein: CAISDLGRERGYTF. CDR3 sequence (DNA): TGTGCCATCAGTGATTTAGGCAGGGAACGTGGCTACACCTTC.